This T cell receptor (beta chain) emerged from a study of blood T cell repertoires in COVID-19. For the study at large: Acute-phase and convalescent COVID-19 samples originated in the United States, Italy and Spain. The cDNA or gDNA used as material had been derived from T cells, B-cell-depleted T cells, or PBMCs.

The method was immunoSEQ multiplex PCR; TCRdb's version includes in-frame clones alone and lacks a portion of them. The data contain around 400,000 clones, over 85% of them singletons. Looked up from germline, CDR1 is MNHEY and CDR2 is SMNVEV (reference sequence). The V gene end was trimmed by 2 bases and the J gene end by 6 bases; junction bases not matched to a gene: 1. The CDR3 length is 15 residues. Recruitment covered 20 to 25 US areas and drew participants whose ages spanned roughly 18 to 100 years. Participants' own reports of clinical history determined their cohort assignment. The TCR comes from a woman aged 30 to 39 who had recovered from COVID-19. The sequenced material came from PBMCs or T cells enriched from blood (not recorded which). The chain is built from TRBV27 and TRBJ2-1; 13 positions match TRBD2. The CDR3 nucleotides read TGTGCCAGCAGTTTACGGACTAGCGGGAGCAATGAGCAGTTCTTC. This sequence encodes CASSLRTSGSNEQFF.